A single sample gave rise to the 15 T cell receptor beta chains below, sequenced in a study of T cell repertoires in cytomegalovirus infection. TCRdb ran MiXCR on the reads and lists one entry per CDR3 protein. The sample has almost 500,000 distinct CDR3 sequences, about 11% seen once. The sequenced sample consisted of PBMCs. The receptors were sampled from a human donor in good health (CMV status not recorded). Some clones in this sample may be carry-over from other donors' samples.

This clonotype was seen ten or more times. J is TRBJ1-2 and V is TRBV7-9; TRBD1 might be the D (6 bases). The V end lost 4 bases, the J end lost 4 bases, and 10 bases lay between the germline ends. Per germline, CDR1 SEHNR and CDR2 FQNEAQ (reference sequence). The CDR3 runs to 13 residues. CDR3 in amino acids: CASSSWTAYGYTF. For the CDR3, the DNA is TGTGCCAGCAGCTCCTGGACAGCCTATGGCTACACCTTC.

This clonotype has ten or more counts. V gene TRBV5-6 combines with J gene TRBJ2-1; possible D gene TRBD2, 5 bases. V was clipped by 3 bases and J by 12 bases, with 10 bases between them. CDR3 size: 11 residues. Per the germline V gene, CDR1 is SGHDT and CDR2 is YYEEEE. The CDR3 region has the DNA TGTGCCAGCAGCTCTGAGGGAGTGCAGTTCTTC. This gives the protein CASSSEGVQFF.

This clonotype was found a few times. The V gene is TRBV12-3 or TRBV12-4, the J gene TRBJ2-5; D could derive from TRBD1 or TRBD2 (6 bases each). The CDR3 has 16 residues. Deletions cut 3 bases from V and 5 bases from J, with 19 bases between. Here the CDR3 DNA reads TGTGCCAGCAGTTTCCCTGTGTCGGGGGCAGAGGAGACCCAGTACTTC. Translating it yields CASSFPVSGAEETQYF.

This sequence joins TRBV7-9 and TRBJ2-7; a possible D gene is TRBD2 (6 bases). This CDR3 comprises 17 residues. The germline CDR1 and CDR2 sequences are SEHNR and FQNEAQ (reference sequence). Trimming cost V 10 bases and J 3 bases, with 28 bases left between them. The CDR3 DNA reads TGTGCCACCGATGGCGGGACGAATCCCTTCACGGACTACGAGCAGTACTTC. Protein sequence: CATDGGTNPFTDYEQYF.

This clonotype showed up just a few times. The chain recombines TRBV2 with TRBJ2-5, with D unresolved. CDR3 length: 13 amino acids. The V end was cut by 3 bases, the J end by 4 bases, with 9 bases between. Germline V lookup: CDR1 SNHLY, CDR2 FYNNEI. CDR3 coding DNA: TGTGCCAGCAGTGATGTCATGGGAGAGACCCAGTACTTC. This sequence encodes CASSDVMGETQYF.

This rearrangement joins TRBV12-3 or TRBV12-4 to TRBJ2-5; TRBD2 aligns across 11 bases. This CDR3 is built from 17 residues. V lost 5 bases and J lost 2; bases outside the gene matches: 10. The CDR3 protein is CASSRLLAGAEQETQYF. The CDR3 bases are TGTGCCAGCAGTAGACTACTAGCGGGGGCTGAACAAGAGACCCAGTACTTC.

There are a few counts of this clonotype. The V gene is TRBV3-1, the J gene TRBJ2-1, with D tentatively TRBD2 (7 bases). Trimming took 6 bases from V and 7 from J, leaving 25 bases between them. Germline V gene lookup returns CDR1 LGHDT and CDR2 YNNKEL (reference sequence). CDR3 size: 17 residues. CDR3 in DNA: TGTGCCAGCAGGCTAATATATTCGGGGGGCGCGGGAAATGAGCAGTTCTTC. Protein sequence: CASRLIYSGGAGNEQFF.

This clonotype was found a few times. This chain connects TRBV20-1 to TRBJ1-1; 9 bases fit TRBD1. The V and J ends lost 5 bases and 1 base, in that order; junction bases with no gene match: 5. Germline assignment: CDR1 DFQATT and CDR2 SNEGSKA (reference sequence). This CDR3 spans 14 amino acids. CDR3 residues: CSARRGQGNTEAFF. As DNA, the CDR3 is TGCAGTGCTCGCCGGGGACAGGGGAACACTGAAGCTTTCTTT.

This clonotype was observed many times. The chain links TRBV10-2 to TRBJ1-1; D not resolved. Germline V gene data show CDR1 as WSHSY and CDR2 as SAAADI. There are 16 residues in the CDR3. V was clipped by 0 bases and J by 4 bases, with 15 bases between them. For the CDR3, the DNA is TGCGCCAGCAGTGAGTCGGTGAATAGGGTGGGCACTGAAGCTTTCTTT. Translated, it gives CASSESVNRVGTEAFF.

The chain links TRBV7-9 to TRBJ2-7; 7 nucleotides match TRBD2. The CDR3 is 14 amino acids. The germline gives CDR1 SEHNR, CDR2 FQNEAQ (reference sequence). Unmatched junction bases numbered 11, after V lost 5 bases and J lost 7 bases. This CDR3 reads CASSPISGPGEQYF. The CDR3 DNA is TGTGCCAGCAGCCCGATTAGCGGGCCAGGGGAGCAGTACTTC.

The chain uses TRBV15 and TRBJ2-3, with TRBD2 matching 11 bases. The CDR3 is made up of 19 amino acids. The V and J ends lost 0 bases and 1 base, in that order; junction bases with no gene match: 9. Looked up from germline, CDR1 is LNHNV and CDR2 is YYDKDF (reference sequence). CDR3 sequence: CATSRDRLAGGGGTDTQYF. The CDR3 nucleotides are TGTGCCACCAGCAGAGATCGCCTAGCGGGAGGAGGCGGCACAGATACGCAGTATTTT. Full variable domain (missing parts from reference TRBV15 and TRBJ2-3): DAMVIQNPRYQVTQFGKPVTLSCSQTLNHNVMYWYQQKSSQAPKLLFHYYDKDFNNEADTPDNFQSRRPNTSFCFLDIRSPGLGDTAMYLCATSRDRLAGGGGTDTQYFGPGTRLTVL.

This clonotype appeared a few times. The rearrangement uses TRBV6-1 and TRBJ2-7; D is possibly TRBD1 or TRBD2 (5 bases each). This CDR3 spans 13 amino acids. The V gene lost 11 bases and the J gene lost 0 bases, with 14 bases spanning the gap. CDR1 and CDR2 (germline): MNHNS, SASEGT. As DNA, the CDR3 is TGTGCCGGGGGTAAACCGAGCTCCTACGAGCAGTACTTC. Translated, it gives CAGGKPSSYEQYF.

This clonotype was seen at least ten times. The chain joins TRBV19 to TRBJ2-2; 8 bases map to TRBD1. Looked up from germline, CDR1 is LNHDA and CDR2 is SQIVND (reference sequence). The CDR3 consists of 14 residues. V trimming: 5 bases; J trimming: 6 bases; junction bases outside the gene matches: 5. The CDR3 loop is CASSPGQGSGELFF. The CDR3 DNA is TGTGCCAGTAGTCCTGGACAGGGATCCGGGGAGCTGTTTTTT.

J is TRBJ1-5 and V is TRBV5-5, with no clear D. Between the trimmed V and J ends, which lost 5 bases and 0 bases, there was a span of 12 bases. CDR1 and CDR2 (germline): SGHKS, YYEKEE (reference sequence). The CDR3 covers 15 residues. CDR3 loop: CASRAEIYSNQPQHF. The CDR3 nucleotides read TGTGCCAGCAGGGCAGAGATTTATAGCAATCAGCCCCAGCATTTT.

This clonotype has a count of ten or more. This chain connects TRBV3-1 to TRBJ1-1; a possible D gene is TRBD1 (6 bases). Germline V gives CDR1 LGHDT, CDR2 YNNKEL (reference sequence). This CDR3 spans 14 amino acids. V was trimmed by 3 bases and J by 7 bases, leaving 15 bases between them. CDR3 nucleotide sequence: TGTGCCAGCAGCCAGGGTTATTCGGACAGTGAAGCTTTCTTT. Translation gives CASSQGYSDSEAFF.